This TCR beta chain was identified in a study of identical twins. Concerning this clonotype itself: Its target is unknown.

CDR1 SGHAT and CDR2 FQNNGV come from the germline V gene. J lost 4 bases, V lost 0 bases, and 10 bases had no gene match. This CDR3 is built from 18 residues. General observations from the study: Out-of-frame beta sequences exhibited a weaker degree of excess twin sharing.

All donors were healthy Caucasians. TCRdb redid the calling of the 5' RACE reads with MiXCR, one entry per CDR3 protein. Counted here are hundreds of thousands of distinct CDR3 sequences, 18% occurring once; the ten biggest clones make up around 13%. These data also formed part of another study, on T cells expressing NK-cell markers.

The receptor was derived from a woman between 18 and 29 years old in good health. The sequencing sample was made of PBMCs. V gene TRBV11-2 combines with J gene TRBJ2-7, with 12 bases aligning to TRBD2. CDR3 region: CASSLDGASGRDGYEQYF. In DNA, the CDR3 is TGTGCCAGCAGCTTAGATGGGGCTAGCGGGAGGGATGGGTACGAGCAGTACTTC.